These 21 T cell receptor beta chains share one sample of origin, sequenced in a study of blood T cell repertoires in COVID-19. Some clones are missing from TCRdb's copy, which holds only in-frame ones; the method was immunoSEQ multiplex PCR. This table holds over 100,000 clones, roughly 75% found once. Material for sequencing was peripheral blood. The receptors derive from a human donor in a cohort sampled during active or convalescent COVID-19.

In nucleotides, the CDR3 is TGCGCCAGCAGCTTTAGAGGGCAAGAGACCCAGTACTTC. Translated, it gives CASSFRGQETQYF. The rearrangement uses TRBV5-1 and TRBJ2-5; D perhaps matches TRBD2 (5 bases). V lost 2 bases, J lost 2 bases, and 7 bases lay in between. Germline values: CDR1 SGHRS, CDR2 YFSETQ. This CDR3 is built from 13 residues.

This clone was seen once. The chain uses TRBV10-3 and TRBJ1-6; 8 bases are shared with TRBD1. V lost 10 bases to trimming and J lost 7 bases; unmatched junction nucleotides: 9. CDR1 and CDR2 from the germline V gene are ENHRY and SYGVKD. The CDR3 is made up of 14 amino acids. CDR3 residues: CATSVDRANSPLHF. The CDR3 nucleotides read TGTGCCACTTCGGTGGACAGGGCGAATTCACCCCTCCACTTT.

The rearrangement links TRBV7-2 to TRBJ1-5, with D hard to call. Germline V gives CDR1 SGHTA, CDR2 FQGNSA. Trimming stripped 4 bases from V and 0 bases from J, with 10 bases between. This CDR3 has 15 residues. The DNA for the CDR3 is TGTGCCAGCAGCTCGGGAGCCTATAGCAATCAGCCCCAGCATTTT. Its protein is CASSSGAYSNQPQHF.

This clone was seen a few times. The V call is TRBV19, the J call TRBJ1-1, with 7 bases fitting TRBD1. V trimming: 6 bases; J trimming: 2 bases; junction bases outside the gene matches: 3. The germline V gene has CDR1 LNHDA and CDR2 SQIVND (reference sequence). The CDR3 totals 13 residues. The CDR3 region is CASSRQGNTEAFF. The DNA of the CDR3 is TGTGCCAGTAGCCGACAGGGAAACACTGAAGCTTTCTTT.

The count of this clone is one. The chain links TRBV18 to TRBJ2-3; the match to TRBD1 covers 7 bases. Germline V CDR1 and CDR2: KGHSH, LQKENI. With 6 bases clipped from V and 1 base from J, the junction kept 4 bases outside the gene matches. The CDR3 sequence is 14 residues long. The DNA of the CDR3 is TGTGCCAGCTCCCAAGGGACAGGCACAGATACGCAGTATTTT. It is translated as CASSQGTGTDTQYF.

The rearrangement joins TRBV5-1 to TRBJ1-2, with TRBD1 identical over 9 bases. Germline CDR1 is SGHRS and CDR2 is YFSETQ. Trimming at V came to 3 bases and at J to 7 bases, leaving 10 bases not matched to a gene. The CDR3 spans 15 residues. CDR3 nucleotides: TGCGCCAGCAGCTCGAACAGGGGGCTGGAGGGTGGCTACACCTTC. Protein product: CASSSNRGLEGGYTF. The full variable domain, in which reference TRBV5-1 and TRBJ1-2 provide the parts outside the CDR3, is KAGVTQTPRYLIKTRGQQVTLSCSPISGHRSVSWYQQTPGQGLQFLFEYFSETQRNKGNFPGRFSGRQFSNSRSEMNVSTLELGDSALYLCASSSNRGLEGGYTFGSGTRLTVV.

The V gene is TRBV7-8, the J gene TRBJ1-2; unclear D gene. Trimming shortened V by 5 bases and J by 0 bases, and 7 bases separated the two germline ends. Per the germline V gene, CDR1 is SGHVS and CDR2 is FQNEAQ. This CDR3 has 13 residues. CDR3 sequence (DNA): TGTGCCAGCAGCACTCCTCCTAACTATGGCTACACCTTC. Its translation is CASSTPPNYGYTF.

J is TRBJ2-1 and V is TRBV28, with 11 bases that match TRBD2. The CDR3 has 16 amino acids. The V gene's germline CDR1 is MDHEN and CDR2 SYDVKM. The V and J ends lost 6 bases and 4 bases, in that order; junction bases with no gene match: 8. Here the CDR3 DNA reads TGTGCCAGCAGACGCCAGCTAGCGGGAGGTTACAATGAGCAGTTCTTC. This encodes CASRRQLAGGYNEQFF.

The chain employs TRBV2 and TRBJ2-1; TRBD2 matches 9 bases. Germline values: CDR1 SNHLY, CDR2 FYNNEI. The V gene end was trimmed by 2 bases and the J gene end by 4 bases; junction bases not matched to a gene: 6. This CDR3 spans 16 amino acids. As DNA, the CDR3 is TGTGCCAGCAGTGAAAGGGGACTAGCAGGATACAATGAGCAGTTCTTC. Translation: CASSERGLAGYNEQFF.

In this sample, this clone turned up once. This chain connects TRBV10-3 to TRBJ1-6, with 9 bases fitting TRBD1. The CDR3 consists of 14 residues. Germline values: CDR1 ENHRY, CDR2 SYGVKD. Trimming removed 4 bases from V and 5 bases from J; junction bases left unmatched: 0. Here the CDR3 DNA reads TGTGCCATCAGTGGGACAGGGGATAATTCACCCCTCCACTTT. Encoded protein: CAISGTGDNSPLHF.

The genes are TRBV7-2 and TRBJ2-5; D is undetermined. The V and J ends lost 6 bases and 2 bases respectively, with 13 bases between them. Germline CDR1 reads SGHTA; CDR2 reads FQGNSA. The CDR3 has 14 residues. DNA of the CDR3: TGTGCCAGCAGATCCGGTTCCGCTCAAGAGACCCAGTACTTC. Residues: CASRSGSAQETQYF. Filled out from reference TRBV7-2 and TRBJ2-5, the complete variable domain reads GAGVSQSPSNKVTEKGKDVELRCDPISGHTALYWYRQSLGQGLEFLIYFQGNSAPDKSGLPSDRFSAERTGGSVSTLTIQRTQQEDSAVYLCASRSGSAQETQYFGPGTRLLVL.

The chain couples TRBV7-2 to TRBJ2-7; 9 positions agree with TRBD2. The germline V gene encodes CDR1 SGHTA and CDR2 FQGNSA. The length of the CDR3 is 16 residues. V shed 1 base, J shed 4 bases, and the junction held 8 bases outside the gene matches. For the CDR3, the DNA is TGTGCCAGCAGCTTAGTAGTGGCTAGCGGGAATTACGAGCAGTACTTC. Its protein product is CASSLVVASGNYEQYF. Complete variable domain (other parts from reference TRBV7-2 and TRBJ2-7): GAGVSQSPSNKVTEKGKDVELRCDPISGHTALYWYRQSLGQGLEFLIYFQGNSAPDKSGLPSDRFSAERTGGSVSTLTIQRTQQEDSAVYLCASSLVVASGNYEQYFGPGTRLTVT.

The chain uses TRBV19 and TRBJ2-1, with D possibly TRBD1 on 5 matching bases. The germline V gene has CDR1 LNHDA and CDR2 SQIVND (reference sequence). The CDR3 consists of 14 residues. The V gene lost 8 bases and the J gene lost 6 bases, with 17 bases spanning the gap. CDR3 in amino acids: CASRQGNSVNEQFF. The CDR3 DNA reads as TGTGCCAGTCGGCAGGGAAATTCGGTCAATGAGCAGTTCTTC.

V and J are TRBV4-1 and TRBJ2-7; 9 bases fit TRBD1. The CDR3 sequence is 20 residues long. CDR1 MGHRA and CDR2 YSYEKL come from the germline V gene. The ends lost 4 bases at V and 2 bases at J; junction bases unmatched: 21. The CDR3 region has the DNA TGCGCCAGCAGCCCACATTCCGGGACAGGGTCCTACTTCTTGGCCTACGAGCAGTACTTC. This encodes CASSPHSGTGSYFLAYEQYF.

The CDR3 here is CASSLSYYSRAGSSYEQYF. CDR3 in DNA: TGTGCCAGCAGTTTATCGTATTATTCGAGGGCAGGAAGCTCCTACGAGCAGTACTTC. This chain links TRBV27 with TRBJ2-7; D perhaps matches TRBD2 (5 bases). Germline V gives CDR1 MNHEY, CDR2 SMNVEV (reference sequence). CDR3 length: 19 amino acids. With 0 bases removed from V and 0 bases from J, the gap between germline ends came to 21 bases.

This sequence joins TRBV9 and TRBJ1-6; no definite D call. CDR1 and CDR2 (germline): SGDLS, YYNGEE. V lost 2 bases, J lost 0 bases, and 9 bases lay in between. CDR3 length: 16 residues. The CDR3 DNA reads as TGTGCCAGCAGCGTTACTTCGAGCTCCTATAATTCACCCCTCCACTTT. Protein: CASSVTSSSYNSPLHF.

The CDR3 reads CASKGRVVHEQFF. CDR3 in DNA: TGTGCCAGTAAAGGGAGGGTAGTCCATGAGCAGTTCTTC. The rearrangement links TRBV19 to TRBJ2-1, with 7 bases lining up with TRBD2. In germline, CDR1 is LNHDA, CDR2 SQIVND (reference sequence). V lost 7 bases to trimming and J lost 8 bases; unmatched junction nucleotides: 8. The CDR3 contains 13 residues.

The chain employs TRBV28 and TRBJ1-1, with a possible D match to TRBD1 (6 bases). Trimming stripped 5 bases from V and 8 bases from J, with 21 bases between. From germline, CDR1 is MDHEN and CDR2 SYDVKM. This CDR3 has 15 residues. The CDR3 region has the DNA TGTGCCAGCAGTGAACCCCGGGGGGCAAATCAAGAAGCTTTCTTT. This codes for CASSEPRGANQEAFF.

This chain links TRBV11-2 with TRBJ2-6, with 8 bases matching TRBD1. Germline CDR1 reads SGHAT; CDR2 reads FQNNGV. The CDR3 length is 16 residues. Trimming at V came to 4 bases and at J to 1 base, leaving 3 bases not matched to a gene. The CDR3 is CASSWTGSSGANVLTF. The CDR3 coding sequence is TGTGCCAGCAGCTGGACAGGGAGTTCTGGGGCCAACGTCCTGACTTTC.

This rearrangement joins TRBV5-6 to TRBJ1-1; the D is unclear. Trimming shortened V by 4 bases and J by 4 bases, and 17 bases separated the two germline ends. Per the germline V gene, CDR1 is SGHDT and CDR2 is YYEEEE. CDR3 length equals 15 residues. The CDR3: CASSPWVRMGTEAFF. CDR3 DNA sequence: TGTGCCAGCAGCCCCTGGGTGAGGATGGGCACTGAAGCTTTCTTT.

The chain recombines TRBV10-3 with TRBJ2-7, with a tentative D call TRBD2 (5 bases). V lost 2 bases to trimming and J lost 2 bases, with 16 bases between them. The CDR3 is made up of 16 amino acids. From germline, CDR1 is ENHRY and CDR2 SYGVKD. The CDR3 loop is CAISEAPDWGTYEQYF. CDR3 DNA sequence: TGTGCCATCAGTGAGGCCCCGGACTGGGGAACCTACGAGCAGTACTTC.